This T cell receptor (beta chain) was sequenced for a study of shared clonotypes between healthy human individuals. Study-level findings and limits: Generation of non-shared clonotypes was less probable than generation of clonotypes shared by all four donors. An expected dependence of interdonor clonotype sharing on sequencing depth was noted.

The CDR3 spans 15 residues. After removal of 5 bases from V and 4 bases from J, the junction contained 11 bases not matched to a gene. The germline V gene has CDR1 KGHSH and CDR2 LQKENI. Details on this clone: The antigen is undetermined.

The method was immunoSEQ multiplex PCR; TCRdb's version includes in-frame clones alone and lacks a portion of them. The sample shows 740,000 or so clones, around three quarters of them seen only once. The sequenced sample was memory CD4+ T cells sorted from blood. Noted subset: CD45RA-negative fraction. The chain couples TRBV18 to TRBJ2-7; the match to TRBD1 covers 7 bases. This sequence was found in a woman under 40 in good health. CDR3 amino acids: CASSSYLGTEYEQYF. CDR3 nucleotide sequence: TGTGCCAGCTCATCATACCTCGGGACAGAGTACGAGCAGTACTTC.